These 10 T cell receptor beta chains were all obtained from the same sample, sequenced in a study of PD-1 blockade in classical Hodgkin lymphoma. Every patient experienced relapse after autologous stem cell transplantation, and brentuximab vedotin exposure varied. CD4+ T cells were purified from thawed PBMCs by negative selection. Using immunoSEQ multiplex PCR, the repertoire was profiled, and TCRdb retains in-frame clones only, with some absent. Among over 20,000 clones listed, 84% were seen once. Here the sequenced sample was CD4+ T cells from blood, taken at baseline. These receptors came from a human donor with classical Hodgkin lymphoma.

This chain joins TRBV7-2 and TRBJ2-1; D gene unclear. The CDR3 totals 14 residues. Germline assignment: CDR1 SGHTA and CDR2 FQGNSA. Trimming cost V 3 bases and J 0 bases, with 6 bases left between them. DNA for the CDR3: TGTGCCAGCAGCTTCCCGTTCTCCTACAATGAGCAGTTCTTC. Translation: CASSFPFSYNEQFF.

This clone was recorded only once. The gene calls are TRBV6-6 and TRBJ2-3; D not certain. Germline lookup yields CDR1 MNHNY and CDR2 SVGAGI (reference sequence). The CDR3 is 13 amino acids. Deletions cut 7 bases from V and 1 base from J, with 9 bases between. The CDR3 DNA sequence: TGTGCCAGCAAGGTTCTGGGCACAGATACGCAGTATTTT. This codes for CASKVLGTDTQYF.

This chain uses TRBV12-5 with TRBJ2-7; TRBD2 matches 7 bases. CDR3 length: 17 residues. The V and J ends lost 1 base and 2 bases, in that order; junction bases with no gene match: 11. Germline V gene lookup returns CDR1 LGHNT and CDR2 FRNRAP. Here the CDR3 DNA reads TGTGCTAGTGGTTTGGCCCCGATGGGGAGGGGTCCCTACGAGCAGTACTTC. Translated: CASGLAPMGRGPYEQYF.

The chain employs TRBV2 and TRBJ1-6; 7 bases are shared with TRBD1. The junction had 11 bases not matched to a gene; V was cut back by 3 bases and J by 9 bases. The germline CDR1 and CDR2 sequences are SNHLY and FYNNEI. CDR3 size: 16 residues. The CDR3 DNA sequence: TGTGCCAGCAGTGACCCTCGACAGGGTAGGACTTCACCCCTCCACTTT. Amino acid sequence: CASSDPRQGRTSPLHF.

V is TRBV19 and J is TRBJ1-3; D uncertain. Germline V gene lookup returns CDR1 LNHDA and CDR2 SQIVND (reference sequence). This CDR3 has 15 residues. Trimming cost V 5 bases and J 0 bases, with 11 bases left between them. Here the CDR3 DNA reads TGTGCCAGTAGTTTTAGTGCCGCCTCTGGAAACACCATATATTTT. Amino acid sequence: CASSFSAASGNTIYF.

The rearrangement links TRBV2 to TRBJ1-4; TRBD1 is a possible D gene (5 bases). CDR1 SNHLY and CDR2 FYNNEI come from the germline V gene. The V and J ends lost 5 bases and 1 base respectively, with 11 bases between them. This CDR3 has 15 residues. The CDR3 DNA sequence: TGTGCCAGCAGTTCCCGGGGGGGAACTAATGAAAAACTGTTTTTT. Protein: CASSSRGGTNEKLFF.

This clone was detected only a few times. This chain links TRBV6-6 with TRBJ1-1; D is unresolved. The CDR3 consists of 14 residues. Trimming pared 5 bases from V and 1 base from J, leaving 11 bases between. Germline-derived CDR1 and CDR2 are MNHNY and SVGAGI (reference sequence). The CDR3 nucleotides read TGTGCCAGCAGTATTCCGTGGGAGAACACTGAAGCTTTCTTT. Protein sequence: CASSIPWENTEAFF.

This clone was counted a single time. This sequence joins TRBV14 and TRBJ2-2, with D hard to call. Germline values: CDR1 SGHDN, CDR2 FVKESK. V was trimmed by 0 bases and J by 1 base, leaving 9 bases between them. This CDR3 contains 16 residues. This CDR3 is CASSQDRRVNTGELFF. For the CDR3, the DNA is TGTGCCAGCAGCCAAGATCGAAGAGTGAACACCGGGGAGCTGTTTTTT.

The CDR3 protein is CAISAGDKDYGYTF. The CDR3 DNA reads TGTGCCATCAGTGCCGGGGACAAGGACTATGGCTACACCTTC. This sequence joins TRBV10-3 and TRBJ1-2, with D possibly TRBD1 on 6 matching bases. The CDR3 loop spans 14 amino acids. The V end was cut by 4 bases, the J end by 3 bases, with 12 bases between. Per the germline V gene, CDR1 is ENHRY and CDR2 is SYGVKD.

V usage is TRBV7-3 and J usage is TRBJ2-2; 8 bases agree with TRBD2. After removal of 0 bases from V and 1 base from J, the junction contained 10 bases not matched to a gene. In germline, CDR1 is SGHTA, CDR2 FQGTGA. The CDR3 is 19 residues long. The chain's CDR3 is CASSLTPLTSGENTGELFF. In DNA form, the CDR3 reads TGTGCCAGCAGCTTAACGCCACTCACTAGCGGCGAGAACACCGGGGAGCTGTTTTTT.